These 18 T cell receptor beta chains originate from one sample sequenced in a study of blood T cell repertoires in COVID-19. Produced via immunoSEQ multiplex PCR; TCRdb's table is partial and in-frame only. Counted here are under 250,000 clones, 83% occurring once; the ten biggest clones make up 8.6%. The source material was peripheral blood. All receptors derive from a man aged 40-49 years with active or convalescent COVID-19.

The V call is TRBV30, the J call TRBJ2-1, with TRBD2 identical over 11 bases. J lost 9 bases, V lost 4 bases, and 14 bases had no gene match. Germline V lookup: CDR1 GTSNPN, CDR2 SVGIG (reference sequence). The CDR3 runs to 16 residues. The DNA of the CDR3 is TGTGCCTGGACTAGCGGGAGGACCCTCCTAGGGCGTGAGCAGTTCTTC. Translating gives CAWTSGRTLLGREQFF.

V and J are TRBV11-2 and TRBJ1-1; D gene uncertain. Germline V CDR1 and CDR2: SGHAT, FQNNGV. The CDR3 has 14 amino acids. Trimming took off 5 bases at V and 10 bases at J, with 20 bases between the two ends. The CDR3 DNA is TGTGCCAGCAGCACAACCGCCCGGGGAATACGAGCTTTCTTT. It translates to CASSTTARGIRAFF.

The rearrangement joins TRBV3-1 (or the pseudogene TRBV3-2) to TRBJ2-6, with a tentative D call TRBD1 (6 bases). Per germline, CDR1 LGHDT and CDR2 YNNKEL (reference sequence). The germline V and J ends were trimmed by 4 bases and 12 bases, with 16 bases remaining between them. The CDR3 has 14 residues. In nucleotides, the CDR3 is TGTGCCAGCAGCCTCGGACAGACGAGGACCGTCCTGACTTTC. Amino acid sequence: CASSLGQTRTVLTF.

This chain connects TRBV5-6 to TRBJ1-1; the D gene is possibly TRBD1 (6 bases). Germline CDR1 SGHDT, CDR2 YYEEEE. V gave up 4 bases and J gave up 4 bases, with 8 bases separating them. This CDR3 region has 12 residues. The CDR3 is CASSNRATEAFF. The CDR3 region has the DNA TGTGCCAGCAGCAACAGGGCCACTGAAGCTTTCTTT.

This chain connects TRBV9 to TRBJ1-2, with D tentatively TRBD1 (5 bases). Deletions cut 4 bases from V and 4 bases from J, with 17 bases between. The CDR3 is made up of 15 amino acids. CDR1 and CDR2 from the germline V gene are SGDLS and YYNGEE. The CDR3 here is CASSTRGGSPYGYTF. CDR3 coding DNA: TGTGCCAGCAGCACCCGCGGGGGGTCTCCCTATGGCTACACCTTC.

The chain joins TRBV4-1 to TRBJ2-1; D is unclear. V was clipped by 3 bases and J by 9 bases, with 18 bases between them. The CDR3 has 15 residues. Germline CDR1 is MGHRA and CDR2 is YSYEKL. The CDR3 DNA reads as TGCGCCAGCAGCCACTTGGTAAGTGCGAGCGCTGAGCAGTTCTTC. Protein sequence: CASSHLVSASAEQFF.

The chain recombines TRBV9 with TRBJ1-6, with D uncertain. CDR1 is SGDLS, CDR2 YYNGEE, per germline. This CDR3 region has 16 residues. V was pared by 1 base and J by 0 bases, with 8 bases between. The DNA of the CDR3 is TGTGCCAGCAGCGTAAGCCCTAACTCCTATAATTCACCCCTCCACTTT. Encoded protein: CASSVSPNSYNSPLHF.

This clone appeared once. The chain employs TRBV5-1 and TRBJ1-1, with 9 bases fitting TRBD1. J was trimmed by 0 bases and V by 6 bases; bases with no gene match: 12. The length of the CDR3 is 17 residues. Germline lookup yields CDR1 SGHRS and CDR2 YFSETQ. CDR3 sequence reads: CASTSTGGSLMNTEAFF. In DNA, the CDR3 is TGCGCCAGCACCTCGACAGGGGGATCCCTCATGAACACTGAAGCTTTCTTT.

The chain links TRBV14 to TRBJ2-7; no clear D gene. The V gene lost 3 bases and the J gene lost 6 bases, with 6 bases spanning the gap. CDR1 is SGHDN, CDR2 FVKESK, per germline. This CDR3 is built from 11 residues. The CDR3 reads CASSHVAEQYF. DNA of the CDR3: TGTGCCAGCAGCCATGTAGCCGAGCAGTACTTC.

The V and J genes are TRBV6-2 or TRBV6-3 and TRBJ2-3, with D tentatively TRBD2 (5 bases). The CDR3 spans 14 residues. CDR1 is MNHEY and CDR2 is SVGEGT in the germline V gene. V lost 5 bases and J lost 2, with 11 bases in between. The CDR3 sequence: CASSPRGYTDTQYF. The CDR3, as DNA: TGTGCCAGCAGTCCACGAGGGTACACAGATACGCAGTATTTT.

The chain joins TRBV2 to TRBJ2-7, with D possibly matching TRBD2 (5 bases). Trimming removed 5 bases at V and 8 bases at J, with 10 bases between. CDR3 length: 11 amino acids. Germline V gene data show CDR1 as SNHLY and CDR2 as FYNNEI. The CDR3 is CASSCQTKQYF. The CDR3 DNA is TGTGCCAGCAGTTGCCAGACTAAGCAGTACTTC.

This chain uses TRBV10-3 with TRBJ2-7; TRBD1 agrees at 7 bases. The CDR3 spans 14 residues. The germline CDR1 and CDR2 sequences are ENHRY and SYGVKD. Trimming took 6 bases from V and 1 from J; bases not matched to a gene: 6. The CDR3 loop reads CAIRPTGLSYEQYF. For the CDR3, the DNA is TGTGCCATCAGGCCGACAGGGCTTTCCTACGAGCAGTACTTC.

The chain employs TRBV12-3 or TRBV12-4 and TRBJ1-3, with D uncertain. This CDR3 has 12 residues. Trimming cost V 10 bases and J 0 bases, with 7 bases left between them. The CDR3 DNA reads as TGTGCCACTTTATCCTCTGGAAACACCATATATTTT. This sequence encodes CATLSSGNTIYF.

This sequence joins TRBV4-1 and TRBJ2-7, with 10 bases fitting TRBD2. Germline V CDR1 and CDR2: MGHRA, YSYEKL. V lost 0 bases and J lost 3; bases outside the gene matches: 5. CDR3 length equals 16 residues. The CDR3 sequence: CASSQELAGYSYEQYF. In DNA form, the CDR3 reads TGCGCCAGCAGCCAAGAACTAGCGGGATATAGCTACGAGCAGTACTTC.

The chain couples TRBV7-3 to TRBJ1-2; perhaps TRBD1 as D (6 bases). CDR1 is SGHTA and CDR2 is FQGTGA in the germline V gene. The CDR3 has 15 amino acids. Trimming took 0 bases from V and 6 from J, leaving 14 bases between them. CDR3 in amino acids: CASSLTGAGSDGYTF. As DNA, the CDR3 is TGTGCCAGCAGCTTAACGGGGGCAGGGAGTGATGGCTACACCTTC.

V and J are TRBV4-1 and TRBJ1-2; TRBD1 is a possible D gene (5 bases). The V end lost 1 base, the J end lost 2 bases, and 14 bases lay between the germline ends. Germline-derived CDR1 and CDR2 are MGHRA and YSYEKL. The CDR3 runs to 16 residues. The CDR3 coding sequence is TGCGCCAGCAGCCAAGTATCACAGGACATCAACTATGGCTACACCTTC. Amino acids: CASSQVSQDINYGYTF.

This chain connects TRBV4-2 to TRBJ2-1; 9 bases map to TRBD2. The trim removed 4 bases at V and 0 bases at J, leaving 10 bases unmatched. Germline V gene lookup returns CDR1 LGHNA and CDR2 YNFKEQ. The CDR3 length is 18 residues. DNA of the CDR3: TGTGCCAGCAGCCGACCTCCGGCGGGACTAGCCTCCTACAATGAGCAGTTCTTC. This translates into CASSRPPAGLASYNEQFF.

J is TRBJ1-2 and V is TRBV30; D is uncertain. The V gene lost 6 bases and the J gene lost 5 bases, with 16 bases spanning the gap. The CDR3 totals 13 residues. In germline, CDR1 is GTSNPN, CDR2 SVGIG (reference sequence). CDR3 DNA sequence: TGTGCCTGCCCCATGTGGAGGTTTTATGGCTACACCTTC. The encoded protein is CACPMWRFYGYTF.